This record concerns one T cell receptor (beta chain) sequence. Its antigen remains unknown. This sample was taken from a study of cytomegalovirus exposure and HLA in healthy donors. The wider study: Previous work identified roughly 120 million unique TCR beta sequences from around 200 million T cells. Points from the study as a whole: Later work showed greater clonal expansion in HLA-associated TCR beta chains than in equally common others.

A multiplex PCR was run with 60 Vbeta primers and 13 Jbeta primers. The method was immunoSEQ multiplex PCR; TCRdb's version includes in-frame clones alone and lacks a portion of them. The data hold 150,000 to 200,000 clones, with about 79% observed a single time. Germline CDR1 reads LNHDA; CDR2 reads SQIVND (reference sequence). CDR3 length equals 13 residues. The V end lost 2 bases, the J end lost 4 bases, and 8 bases lay between the germline ends. V gene TRBV19 combines with J gene TRBJ1-2, with D possibly being TRBD1 (6 bases). The sequence was collected from a man aged 45-60 years in good health and CMV-seropositive. The sequencing sample was made of PBMCs. This chain's CDR3 is CASSIRGGYGYTF. DNA of the CDR3: TGTGCCAGTAGTATAAGAGGGGGCTATGGCTACACCTTC.